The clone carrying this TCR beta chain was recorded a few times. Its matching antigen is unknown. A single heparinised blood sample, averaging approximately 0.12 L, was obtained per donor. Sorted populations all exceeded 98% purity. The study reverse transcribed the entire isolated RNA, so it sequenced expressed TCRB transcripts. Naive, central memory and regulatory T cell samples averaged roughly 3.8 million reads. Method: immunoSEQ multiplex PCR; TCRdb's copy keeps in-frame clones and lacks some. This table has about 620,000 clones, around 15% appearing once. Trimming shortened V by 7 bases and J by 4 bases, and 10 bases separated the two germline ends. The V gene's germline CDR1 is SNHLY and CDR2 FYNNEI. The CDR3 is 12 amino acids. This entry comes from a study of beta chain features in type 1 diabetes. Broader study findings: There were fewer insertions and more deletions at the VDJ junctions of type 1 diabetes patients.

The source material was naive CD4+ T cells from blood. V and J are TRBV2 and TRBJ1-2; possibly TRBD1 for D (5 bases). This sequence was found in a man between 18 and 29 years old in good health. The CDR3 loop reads CASKEGSYGYTF. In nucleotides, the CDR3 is TGTGCCAGCAAAGAGGGGAGCTATGGCTACACCTTC.